This TCR beta chain stems from a study of cytomegalovirus exposure and HLA in healthy donors. The table lists this clone with a count of one. Its specificity is not known. Per the germline V gene, CDR1 is SGHRS and CDR2 is YFSETQ. The CDR3 has 14 amino acids. Study observations and caveats: Researchers reported that a few CMV-associated chains were confirmed in vitro as CMV antigen-specific.

PCR involved 60 Vbeta and 13 Jbeta primers. Generated by immunoSEQ multiplex PCR, the TCRdb table keeps only in-frame clones and is missing some. The data contain 90,000 to 110,000 clones, roughly 76% of them singletons. J is TRBJ2-5 and V is TRBV5-1; D is unresolved. The J call is uncertain, as TRBJ2-7 better fits the DNA end. This TCR came from a woman in her forties or fifties in good health and CMV-seropositive. The sample was PBMCs. In DNA form, the CDR3 reads TGCGCCAGCAGCACAGACATCCGCTCCTACGAGCAGTACTTC. Translating gives CASSTDIRSYEQYF.